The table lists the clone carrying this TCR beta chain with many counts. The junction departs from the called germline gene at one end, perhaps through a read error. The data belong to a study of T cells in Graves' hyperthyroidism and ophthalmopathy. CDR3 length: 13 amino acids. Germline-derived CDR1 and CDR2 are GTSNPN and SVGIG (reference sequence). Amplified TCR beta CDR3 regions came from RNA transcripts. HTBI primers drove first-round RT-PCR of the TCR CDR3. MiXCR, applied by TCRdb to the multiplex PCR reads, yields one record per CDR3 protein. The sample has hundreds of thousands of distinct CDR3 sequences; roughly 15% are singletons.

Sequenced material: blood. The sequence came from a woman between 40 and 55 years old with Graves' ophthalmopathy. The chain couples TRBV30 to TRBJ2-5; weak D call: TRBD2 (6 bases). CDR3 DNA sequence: TGTGCCTGGAGTTGGGGGAGGCAAGAGGCCCAGTACTTC. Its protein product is CAWSWGRQEAQYF.